The next 7 T cell receptor beta chains were all read from a single sample in a study of shared clonotypes between healthy human individuals. Profiled with immunoSEQ multiplex PCR; TCRdb holds only in-frame clones, not every one. In the table there are about 380,000 clones, 90% to 98% of which are singletons. Material: memory CD8+ T cells sorted from blood. The subset was: CD45RO+ cells pooled with CCR7-negative TemRA cells. The receptors were gathered from a man aged 25-45 years in good health.

The V and J genes are TRBV5-4 and TRBJ2-5; the D gene is possibly TRBD2 (5 bases). The CDR3 is made up of 14 amino acids. Trimming removed 2 bases at V and 1 base at J, with 9 bases between. Germline V gene data show CDR1 as SGHNT and CDR2 as YYREEE (reference sequence). Here the CDR3 DNA reads TGTGCCAGCAGCTTCAGGACTTTCCAAGAGACCCAGTACTTC. Translation gives CASSFRTFQETQYF. Using reference TRBV5-4 and TRBJ2-5 for the parts outside the CDR3, the full variable domain is ETGVTQSPTHLIKTRGQQVTLRCSSQSGHNTVSWYQQALGQGPQFIFQYYREEENGRGNFPPRFSGLQFPNYSSELNVNALELDDSALYLCASSFRTFQETQYFGPGTRLLVL.

CDR3 bases: TGCGCCAGCGTTAACCGGGACAGGGGGTGTTCGAATCGGAGCAATCAGCCCCAGCATTTT. Protein sequence: CASVNRDRGCSNRSNQPQHF. The rearrangement joins TRBV10-1 to TRBJ1-5; 11 nucleotides line up with TRBD1. The germline CDR1 and CDR2 sequences are WNHNN and SYGVQD (reference sequence). With V trimmed by 8 bases and J by 1 base, 19 bases remained unmatched. This CDR3 has 20 residues.

This rearrangement joins TRBV5-1 to TRBJ1-3; 9 bases match TRBD1. The length of the CDR3 is 16 residues. The germline V gene encodes CDR1 SGHRS and CDR2 YFSETQ. Losses at the gene ends were 0 bases for V and 2 bases for J; bases not matched to a gene: 3. The CDR3 region has the DNA TGCGCCAGCAGCTTGGCCGGGACAGGGACTGGAAACACCATATATTTT. The encoded protein is CASSLAGTGTGNTIYF.

This chain uses TRBV5-4 with TRBJ2-2; 7 bases match TRBD1. Unmatched junction bases numbered 9, after V lost 3 bases and J lost 4 bases. CDR1 and CDR2 (germline): SGHNT, YYREEE (reference sequence). The CDR3 consists of 16 residues. CDR3 coding DNA: TGTGCCAGCAGCTCTAAGGGGGCCCGCGGCACCGGGGAGCTGTTTTTT. It encodes CASSSKGARGTGELFF.

With respect to this clone: The same CDR3 arises from other DNA sequences in this sample as well. The rearrangement joins TRBV5-1 to TRBJ2-3; D is unclear. CDR1 is SGHRS, CDR2 YFSETQ, per germline. V was pared by 4 bases and J by 6 bases, with 6 bases between. The CDR3 consists of 11 residues. The CDR3 DNA sequence: TGCGCCAGCAGCCTGACTGATACGCAGTATTTT. Its translation is CASSLTDTQYF.

This chain joins TRBV7-6 and TRBJ2-7; TRBD2 agrees at 15 bases. Germline assignment: CDR1 SGHVS and CDR2 FNYEAQ. The CDR3 length is 16 residues. V lost 2 bases to trimming and J lost 6 bases; unmatched junction nucleotides: 5. CDR3 loop: CASSLTKGLAGGEQYF. The CDR3 bases are TGTGCCAGCAGCTTAACGAAGGGACTAGCGGGAGGCGAGCAGTACTTC.

The V call is TRBV11-3, the J call TRBJ2-5; D tentatively fits TRBD1 or TRBD2 (5 bases each). V lost 2 bases and J lost 5, with 15 bases in between. In germline, CDR1 is SGHNT, CDR2 YENEEA. This CDR3 spans 15 amino acids. The CDR3 loop is CASSLKWIWGETQYF. CDR3 nucleotide sequence: TGTGCCAGCAGCTTAAAGTGGATTTGGGGGGAGACCCAGTACTTC. The variable domain in full, with the rest retrieved from reference TRBV11-3 and TRBJ2-5, is EAGVVQSPRYKIIEKKQPVAFWCNPISGHNTLYWYLQNLGQGPELLIRYENEEAVDDSQLPKDRFSAERLKGVDSTLKIQPAELGDSAVYLCASSLKWIWGETQYFGPGTRLLVL.